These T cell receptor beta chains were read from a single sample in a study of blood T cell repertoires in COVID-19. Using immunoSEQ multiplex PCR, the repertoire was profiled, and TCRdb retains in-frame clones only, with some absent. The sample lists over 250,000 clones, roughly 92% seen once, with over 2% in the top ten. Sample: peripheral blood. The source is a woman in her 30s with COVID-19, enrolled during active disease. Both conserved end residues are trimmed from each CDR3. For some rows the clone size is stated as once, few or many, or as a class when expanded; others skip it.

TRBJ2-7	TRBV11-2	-	ASSLDGGQLPYEQY
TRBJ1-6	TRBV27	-	ASSYLDRAGSPLH
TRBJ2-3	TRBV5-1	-	ASSLGSRGTDTQY
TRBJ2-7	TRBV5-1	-	ASSLVASGSSYEQY
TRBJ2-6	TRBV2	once	ASSGGAGANVLT
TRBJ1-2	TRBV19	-	ASSALDSIYGYT
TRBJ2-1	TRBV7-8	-	ASSSGRLRVNNEQF
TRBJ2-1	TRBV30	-	AWSLPGQGVYEQF
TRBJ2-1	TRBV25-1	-	ASSEEGSYNEQF
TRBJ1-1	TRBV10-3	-	AISGPIGTGITEAF
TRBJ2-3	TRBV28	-	ASSARTGGFTDTQY
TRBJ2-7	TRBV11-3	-	ASSLGGQSSYEQY
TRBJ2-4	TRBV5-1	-	ASSLGGQFIQNIQY
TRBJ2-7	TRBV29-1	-	SVETERADSYEQY
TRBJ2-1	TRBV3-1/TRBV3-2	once	ASSPRNRLAYNEQF
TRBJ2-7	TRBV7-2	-	ASSFFHTGTEGYEQY
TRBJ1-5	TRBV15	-	ATSRDIRQPQH
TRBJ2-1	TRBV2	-	AIQAGVTYNEQF
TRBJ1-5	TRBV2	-	ASSEDVYGQPQH
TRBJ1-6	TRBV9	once	ASSVGPGANSPLH
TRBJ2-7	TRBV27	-	ASSLGDFYEQY
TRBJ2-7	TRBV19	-	ASSPRTGGDEQY
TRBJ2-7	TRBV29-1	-	SATDRVNEQY
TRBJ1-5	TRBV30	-	AWSQGTGGNQPQH
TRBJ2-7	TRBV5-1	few	ASSSSYEQY
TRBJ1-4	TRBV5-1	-	ASSEGYNDEKLF
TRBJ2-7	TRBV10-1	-	ASSVGTGGVEQY
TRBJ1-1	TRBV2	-	ASSEEKSMNTEAF
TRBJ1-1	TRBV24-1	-	ATSDPRDTEAF
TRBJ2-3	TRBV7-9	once	ASSLGGTGYDTQY
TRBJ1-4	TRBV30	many	AWSIGAPGEKLF
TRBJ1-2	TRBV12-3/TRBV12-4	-	ASSLTSAGGYT
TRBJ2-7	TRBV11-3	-	ARLGGEYEQY